The entry that follows covers one T cell receptor beta chain sequence. Its specificity is unknown. General study findings and limits: Greatest tumor Treg TCR overlap was with tumor naive CD4+ cells. In terms of TCR gene usage, tumor memory CD4+ T cells clustered together with blood and lymph node memory CD4+ cells, as well as with lymph node naive CD4+ cells.

Each CDR3 protein is one row after TCRdb ran MiXCR on the 5' RACE reads. The table includes 7,000 to 9,000 distinct CDR3 sequences, roughly 50% detected once. The CDR3 consists of 13 residues. V trimming: 5 bases; J trimming: 4 bases; junction bases outside the gene matches: 4. Germline values: CDR1 MNHEY, CDR2 SVGAGI. Treg sorting used a CD4+CD25+CD127-/low gate. This TCR was recovered from a female donor with breast cancer. The V call is TRBV6-5, the J call TRBJ1-2; 7 bases agree with TRBD1. The specimen was Tregs sorted from a lymph node. The CDR3 loop reads CASSPGQLYGYTF. DNA for the CDR3: TGTGCCAGCAGTCCGGGACAGCTCTATGGCTACACCTTC.